This T cell receptor (beta chain) was identified in a study of blood T cell repertoires in COVID-19. Original analysis: Estimation of nucleated cell counts relied on the amplification of reference gene primers. Profiled with immunoSEQ multiplex PCR; TCRdb holds only in-frame clones, not every one. The V and J calls and clone size come from that table; D and trimming were worked out from the DNA. The data contain 250,000 to 300,000 clones, roughly 85% of them singletons. The sequence came from a man aged 45 to 65 with active or convalescent COVID-19. Sequencing used peripheral blood.

CDR3 region: CASSPTRQDNTEAFF. CDR3 nucleotides: TGCGCCAGCAGCCCAACCCGACAGGATAACACTGAAGCTTTCTTT. The genes are TRBV5-1 and TRBJ1-1; a weak D match, TRBD1 (6 bases). Trimming took off 4 bases at V and 2 bases at J, with 15 bases between the two ends. The CDR3 length is 15 residues. Per germline, CDR1 SGHRS and CDR2 YFSETQ.